A few counts support the clone carrying this T cell receptor beta chain. The antigen remains unidentified. This sample was taken from a study of T-cell memory formation after mild COVID-19. Study results and caveats: Memory cells collected pre-infection included some clones that later responded, suggesting cross-reactive memory joined.

CDR3 size: 14 residues. The ends lost 2 bases at V and 6 bases at J; junction bases unmatched: 5. Germline V lookup: CDR1 SGHRS, CDR2 YFSETQ. TCR alpha and TCR beta cDNA libraries carrying sample barcodes and UMIs were produced by 5'RACE using constant-segment primers. TCRdb called the 5' RACE reads again in MiXCR, with one record for every CDR3 protein. The sample yields 550,000 to 700,000 distinct CDR3 sequences, more than 15% seen once. Sequenced: PBMCs or a T cell subset sorted from them (not recorded which). The chain couples TRBV5-1 to TRBJ2-1; TRBD2 agrees at 7 bases. The clonotype originates from an adult woman who had mild COVID-19 (a few samples of this study predate the infection). Cell type and time point are not known. CDR3 DNA sequence: TGCGCCAGCAGCTTTGATGCGGGGGTCAATGAGCAGTTCTTC. Encoded protein: CASSFDAGVNEQFF.